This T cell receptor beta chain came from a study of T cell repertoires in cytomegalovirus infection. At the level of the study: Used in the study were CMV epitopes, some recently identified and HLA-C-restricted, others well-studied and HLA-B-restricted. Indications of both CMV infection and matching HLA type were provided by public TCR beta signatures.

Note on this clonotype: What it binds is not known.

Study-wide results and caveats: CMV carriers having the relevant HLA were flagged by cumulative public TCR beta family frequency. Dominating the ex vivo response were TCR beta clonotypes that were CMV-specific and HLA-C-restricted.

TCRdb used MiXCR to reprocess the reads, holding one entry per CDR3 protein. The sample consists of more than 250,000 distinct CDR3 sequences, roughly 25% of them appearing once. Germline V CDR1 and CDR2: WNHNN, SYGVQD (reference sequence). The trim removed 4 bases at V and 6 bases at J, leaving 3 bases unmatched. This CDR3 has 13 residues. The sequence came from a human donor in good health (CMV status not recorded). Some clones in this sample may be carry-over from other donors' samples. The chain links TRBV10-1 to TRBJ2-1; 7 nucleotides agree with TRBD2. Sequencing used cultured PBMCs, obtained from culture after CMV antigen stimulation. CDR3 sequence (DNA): TGCGCCAGCAGTGTCTCGGGGGGCAATGAGCAGTTCTTC. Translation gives CASSVSGGNEQFF.